Presented here are 30 T cell receptor beta chains from one specimen sequenced in a study of blood T cells in healthy people across ages. The second PCR ran roughly 6 to 11 cycles with a sample-barcoded 5' primer and J-beta primers. MiXCR, run by TCRdb on the 5' RACE reads, gives a single entry per CDR3 protein. The repertoire holds about 720,000 distinct CDR3 sequences, with more than 20% as singletons. These data also formed part of another study, on T cells of mothers and their children.

The sequenced sample consisted of blood. These receptors came from a boy aged 5 to 17 in good health.

This chain uses TRBV9 with TRBJ1-2; TRBD1 matches at 7 bases. CDR1 SGDLS and CDR2 YYNGEE come from the germline V gene. The length of the CDR3 is 13 residues. The ends lost 9 bases at V and 6 bases at J; junction bases unmatched: 11. CDR3 amino acids: CAIPTGIFNGYTF. Here the CDR3 DNA reads TGTGCCATTCCGACAGGGATCTTCAATGGCTACACCTTC.

This sequence joins TRBV28 and TRBJ2-7; tentative D call: TRBD1 (6 bases). The germline V gene encodes CDR1 MDHEN and CDR2 SYDVKM. The CDR3 has 12 residues. Trimming cost V 4 bases and J 8 bases, with 12 bases left between them. DNA for the CDR3: TGTGCCAGCAGTTCCCTTGGGGGCCAGCAGTACTTC. Encoded protein: CASSSLGGQQYF.

This clonotype has more than one count but fewer than ten. This chain joins TRBV30 and TRBJ2-1; D gene uncertain. The tail of the sequence fits TRBJ2-5 better, so the J call may be wrong. CDR3 length: 13 residues. Germline V gives CDR1 GTSNPN, CDR2 SVGIG (reference sequence). For the CDR3, the DNA is TGTGCCTGGAGTGGCATGGGCATGGGGACCCAGTACTTC. Residues: CAWSGMGMGTQYF.

V usage is TRBV27 and J usage is TRBJ2-7; possible D gene TRBD2, 6 bases. Trimming shortened V by 2 bases and J by 4 bases, and 12 bases separated the two germline ends. Looked up from germline, CDR1 is MNHEY and CDR2 is SMNVEV (reference sequence). The CDR3 has 14 residues. CDR3 coding DNA: TGTGCCAGCAGTTTAATGTATGGGGGGTACGAGCAGTACTTC. Protein product: CASSLMYGGYEQYF.

The chain has TRBV5-1 and TRBJ2-4; the D gene could be TRBD1 or TRBD2 (5 bases each). The CDR3 runs to 14 residues. Between the trimmed V and J ends, which lost 0 bases and 10 bases, there was a span of 14 bases. The germline V gene has CDR1 SGHRS and CDR2 YFSETQ. The CDR3 nucleotides are TGCGCCAGCAGCTTGGACGAGGGACCACTTATTCAGTACTTC. Translated, it gives CASSLDEGPLIQYF. The entire variable domain, with the rest obtained from reference TRBV5-1 and TRBJ2-4, is as follows: KAGVTQTPRYLIKTRGQQVTLSCSPISGHRSVSWYQQTPGQGLQFLFEYFSETQRNKGNFPGRFSGRQFSNSRSEMNVSTLELGDSALYLCASSLDEGPLIQYFGAGTRLSVL.

This clonotype was detected only a few times. The chain employs TRBV11-2 and TRBJ1-2; TRBD1 agrees at 9 bases. Germline assignment: CDR1 SGHAT and CDR2 FQNNGV. The CDR3 extends over 18 amino acids. The junction had 20 bases not matched to a gene; V was cut back by 5 bases and J by 7 bases. The CDR3 loop is CASSHQVPGDRGFGGYTF. The CDR3 bases are TGTGCCAGCAGCCACCAGGTCCCGGGCGACAGGGGGTTTGGTGGCTACACCTTC.

V usage is TRBV10-3 and J usage is TRBJ1-2; D ambiguous. This CDR3 is built from 13 residues. Germline CDR1 reads ENHRY; CDR2 reads SYGVKD. Trimming cost V 4 bases and J 4 bases, with 10 bases left between them. Here the CDR3 DNA reads TGTGCCATCAGTGGAGGAGAGACCTATGGCTACACCTTC. It specifies CAISGGETYGYTF.

About this clonotype itself: An end of the junction differs from the germline gene, which may be a read error. The rearrangement links TRBV6-5 to TRBJ2-1; D is unresolved. The CDR3 is made up of 12 amino acids. Germline V CDR1 and CDR2: MNHEY, SVGAGI. The CDR3 DNA reads TGTGCCAGCAGTTACTCCGACAATGAGCAGTTCTTC. Its protein is CASSYSDNEQFF.

The V call is TRBV20-1, the J call TRBJ2-7, with D perhaps matching TRBD2 (6 bases). CDR1 is DFQATT and CDR2 is SNEGSKA in the germline V gene (reference sequence). The V end lost 6 bases, the J end lost 0 bases, and 18 bases lay between the germline ends. The CDR3 has 15 residues. The CDR3 loop is CSAADSGRSSYEQYF. CDR3 coding DNA: TGCAGTGCCGCAGATAGCGGAAGAAGCTCCTACGAGCAGTACTTC.

This clonotype appeared a few times. J is TRBJ2-5 and V is TRBV7-3; the match to TRBD1 covers 9 bases. The J call is uncertain, as TRBJ2-1 better fits the DNA end. This CDR3 has 16 amino acids. Per germline, CDR1 SGHTA and CDR2 FQGTGA. The CDR3 sequence: CASSLRGGQGVNEQFF. CDR3 nucleotides: TGTGCCAGCAGCTTACGTGGGGGACAGGGAGTTAATGAGCAGTTCTTC.

The chain links TRBV5-1 to TRBJ2-3; 8 nucleotides agree with TRBD1. The CDR3 sequence is 16 residues long. The germline gives CDR1 SGHRS, CDR2 YFSETQ. Trimming at V came to 0 bases and at J to 2 bases, leaving 5 bases not matched to a gene. CDR3 region: CASSLAAGGLTDTQYF. CDR3 in DNA: TGCGCCAGCAGCTTGGCTGCAGGGGGCCTCACAGATACGCAGTATTTT.

This clonotype was counted only a few times. This rearrangement joins TRBV27 to TRBJ2-1, with D hard to call. Germline CDR1 and CDR2: MNHEY and SMNVEV (reference sequence). The CDR3 consists of 12 residues. Trimming shortened V by 7 bases and J by 7 bases, and 11 bases separated the two germline ends. The CDR3 DNA reads TGTGCCAGCACGTCTAGTGGTAATGAGCAGTTCTTC. The encoded protein is CASTSSGNEQFF.

The chain recombines TRBV13 with TRBJ2-7; the D call may be TRBD1 or TRBD2 (5 bases each). Per the germline V gene, CDR1 is PRHDT and CDR2 is FYEKMQ (reference sequence). This CDR3 comprises 16 residues. V was pared by 5 bases and J by 0 bases, with 17 bases between. As DNA, the CDR3 is TGTGCCAGCAGCCCCCAGGGAGCGGTTAGCTCCTACGAGCAGTACTTC. Its protein is CASSPQGAVSSYEQYF. Full variable domain (rest looked up from reference TRBV13 and TRBJ2-7): AAGVIQSPRHLIKEKRETATLKCYPIPRHDTVYWYQQGPGQDPQFLISFYEKMQSDKGSIPDRFSAQQFSDYHSELNMSSLELGDSALYFCASSPQGAVSSYEQYFGPGTRLTVT.

The table lists this clonotype with a count of one. V usage is TRBV4-3 and J usage is TRBJ2-5; TRBD1 or TRBD2 may be the D gene (5 bases each). Per the germline V gene, CDR1 is LGHNA and CDR2 is YSLEER. This CDR3 is 16 amino acids long. The V end lost 0 bases, the J end lost 5 bases, and 16 bases lay between the germline ends. This CDR3 is CASSQDRGPNEETQYF. The DNA of the CDR3 is TGCGCCAGCAGCCAAGATCGGGGACCGAATGAGGAGACCCAGTACTTC.

This clonotype occurred a few times. The genes are TRBV6-2 or TRBV6-3 and TRBJ2-7; D unresolved. Trimming cost V 6 bases and J 0 bases, with 18 bases left between them. Germline V CDR1 and CDR2: MNHEY, SVGEGT. CDR3 size: 16 residues. The CDR3 loop is CASSFPTSRGSYEQYF. CDR3 nucleotide sequence: TGTGCCAGCAGCTTCCCGACTTCCCGCGGCTCCTACGAGCAGTACTTC.

This clonotype was seen a handful of times. This chain connects TRBV6-5 to TRBJ1-1; 7 bases line up with TRBD1. Germline CDR1 MNHEY, CDR2 SVGAGI. Unmatched junction bases numbered 5, after V lost 6 bases and J lost 4 bases. CDR3 length: 13 residues. For the CDR3, the DNA is TGTGCCAGCAGGACTGGGACAGCCACTGAAGCTTTCTTT. The encoded protein is CASRTGTATEAFF.

The sample holds a few counts of this clonotype. The chain's CDR3 is CSASSTLAVTGELFF. For the CDR3, the DNA is TGCAGTGCTAGTAGTACCCTAGCGGTCACCGGGGAGCTGTTTTTT. V is TRBV20-1 and J is TRBJ2-2, with TRBD2 matching 7 bases. The ends lost 3 bases at V and 4 bases at J; junction bases unmatched: 8. Germline assignment: CDR1 DFQATT and CDR2 SNEGSKA (reference sequence). The CDR3 covers 15 residues.

This clonotype was seen a handful of times. This sequence joins TRBV27 and TRBJ2-1, with D perhaps TRBD1 (6 bases). V shed 6 bases and J shed 10 bases, with 22 bases lying between them. CDR3 length: 15 residues. CDR1 is MNHEY, CDR2 SMNVEV, per germline (reference sequence). The CDR3 spells CASRAGTTGLKEQFF. The CDR3 DNA sequence: TGTGCCAGCAGGGCCGGGACAACCGGTTTGAAGGAGCAGTTCTTC.

Of note for this clonotype: Sequence at one end of the junction differs from germline and may be a read error. This chain connects TRBV28 to TRBJ1-4, with 7 bases aligning to TRBD1. There are 14 residues in the CDR3. Germline values: CDR1 MDHEN, CDR2 SYDVKM. The CDR3 sequence is CASSFGNRGEKLFF. CDR3 bases: TGTGCCAGCAGTTTTGGGAACAGGGGTGAAAAACTGTTCTTT.

There are a few counts of this clonotype. This sequence joins TRBV29-1 and TRBJ2-5; TRBD2 aligns across 11 bases. The J call may not be correct, given that the DNA end is closer to TRBJ2-1. CDR3 length: 14 amino acids. The germline gives CDR1 SQVTM, CDR2 ANQGSEA. The CDR3 loop is CSVGVRSSGREQFF. The CDR3 DNA follows: TGCAGCGTTGGGGTCCGGTCTAGCGGGAGGGAGCAGTTCTTC.

This chain connects TRBV21-1 to TRBJ2-5. TRBV21-1 is termed a pseudogene. The CDR3 consists of 12 residues. The CDR3 is CALRQIPIVQYF. Here the CDR3 DNA reads TGTGCCCTACGACAAATACCTATCGTGCAGTACTTC.

This chain joins TRBV5-5 and TRBJ1-4; D gene uncertain. CDR1 and CDR2 from the germline V gene are SGHKS and YYEKEE (reference sequence). V dropped 2 bases and J dropped 4 bases, with 6 bases sitting between them. The CDR3 covers 13 residues. The CDR3 sequence is CASSFALNEKLFF. CDR3 nucleotides: TGTGCCAGCAGCTTCGCCCTTAATGAAAAACTGTTTTTT.

This clonotype came up a few times. The CDR3 sequence is CASSFREPGANVLTF. In DNA, the CDR3 is TGTGCCAGCAGTTTCCGGGAACCTGGGGCCAACGTCCTGACTTTC. This chain links TRBV12-3 or TRBV12-4 with TRBJ2-6; a possible D gene is TRBD2 (5 bases). Trimming cost V 3 bases and J 2 bases, with 8 bases left between them. The CDR3 is made up of 15 amino acids.

This clonotype was observed a few times. The genes are TRBV4-3 and TRBJ2-1, with TRBD2 identical over 7 bases. The germline V gene encodes CDR1 LGHNA and CDR2 YSLEER. There are 14 residues in the CDR3. V lost 3 bases to trimming and J lost 7 bases; unmatched junction nucleotides: 6. The CDR3 sequence: CASSQAGVRNEQFF. The CDR3 DNA reads as TGCGCCAGCAGCCAGGCGGGAGTGCGGAATGAGCAGTTCTTC.

In its sample, this clonotype was seen a few times. The chain links TRBV4-3 to TRBJ2-3, with D possibly TRBD1 on 6 matching bases. Trimming shortened V by 4 bases and J by 6 bases, and 11 bases separated the two germline ends. CDR1 is LGHNA and CDR2 is YSLEER in the germline V gene. CDR3 length: 13 amino acids. The CDR3 region has the DNA TGCGCCAGCAGCCCTGGACAGCAGGATACGCAGTATTTT. This translates into CASSPGQQDTQYF.

This clonotype was observed a handful of times. J is TRBJ2-4 and V is TRBV29-1; D may be TRBD1 or TRBD2 (5 bases each). Germline values: CDR1 SQVTM, CDR2 ANQGSEA. V lost 4 bases to trimming and J lost 2 bases, with 9 bases between them. This CDR3 region has 13 residues. The CDR3 bases are TGCAGCGTTGTTTGGGGGTCCAAAAACATTCAGTACTTC. Translation: CSVVWGSKNIQYF.

This clonotype was seen a handful of times. The chain is built from TRBV6-2 or TRBV6-3 and TRBJ2-1; D not resolved. TRBJ2-7 explains the end of the DNA better; the J call may be wrong. Germline loops: CDR1 MNHEY, CDR2 SVGEGT. The CDR3 runs 14 residues. CDR3 in DNA: TGTGCCAGCAGTTCCTCACTGGGCTCCTACGAGCAGTACTTC. Residues: CASSSSLGSYEQYF.

The chain uses TRBV4-1 and TRBJ1-2; the D is unclear. The ends were cut back, 10 bases at V and 2 bases at J, with 14 bases in the middle. The V gene's germline CDR1 is MGHRA and CDR2 YSYEKL. This CDR3 comprises 13 residues. The CDR3 loop is CATFTPGNYGYTF. DNA for the CDR3: TGCGCCACCTTTACGCCGGGCAACTATGGCTACACCTTC.

The genes are TRBV12-3 or TRBV12-4 and TRBJ1-3; 10 nucleotides line up with TRBD1. There are 16 residues in the CDR3. V was pared by 3 bases and J by 6 bases, with 8 bases of the junction left unmatched. The DNA of the CDR3 is TGTGCCAGCAGTTTCCAGACAGGGGGCGAAGAAAACACCATATATTTT. Translation: CASSFQTGGEENTIYF.

There are a few counts of this clonotype. The CDR3 coding sequence is TGCGCCAGCAGCTTGGACTCCCCCCACCCCGGTACGCAGTATTTT. Translated, it gives CASSLDSPHPGTQYF. The chain is built from TRBV5-1 and TRBJ2-3; unclear D gene. CDR3 length: 15 residues. Trimming left V 0 bases short and J 8 bases short, with 16 bases between. Per germline, CDR1 SGHRS and CDR2 YFSETQ.